Listed here are 9 T cell receptor beta chains from one sample, sequenced in a study of cytomegalovirus exposure and HLA in healthy donors. Sequencing was performed with immunoSEQ multiplex PCR; in TCRdb, only in-frame clones are kept and a portion is missing. This table holds about 400,000 clones, more than 80% found once. Sequenced material: PBMCs. These receptors were obtained from a woman aged 18-29 years in good health and CMV-seronegative.

This clone was picked up one time. The chain couples TRBV19 to TRBJ2-3; 8 bases align to TRBD1. Germline V lookup: CDR1 LNHDA, CDR2 SQIVND (reference sequence). CDR3 length: 16 residues. The J segment lost 6 bases and the V segment lost 6 bases, leaving 14 bases of the junction unmatched. The CDR3 region is CASSISTGVAVDTQYF. The CDR3 nucleotides are TGTGCCAGTAGCATCTCGACAGGGGTCGCAGTGGATACGCAGTATTTT.

V gene TRBV6-5 combines with J gene TRBJ2-7; 12 bases match TRBD2. The CDR3 loop spans 13 amino acids. CDR1 and CDR2 (germline): MNHEY, SVGAGI. Germline trimming cut 7 bases from V and 5 bases from J; bases unmatched to any gene: 3. Here the CDR3 DNA reads TGTGCCAGCAAGACTAGCGGGGGAGACGAGCAGTACTTC. Translating it yields CASKTSGGDEQYF.

This clone appeared a single time. The chain uses TRBV4-1 and TRBJ2-7; tentative D call: TRBD2 (7 bases). This CDR3 contains 15 residues. CDR1 MGHRA and CDR2 YSYEKL come from the germline V gene. Trimming stripped 4 bases from V and 6 bases from J, with 19 bases between. As DNA, the CDR3 is TGCGCCAGCAGCCTTATAGGTGGGGCGGGGGCCGAGCAGTACTTC. Its translation is CASSLIGGAGAEQYF.

The chain uses TRBV18 and TRBJ1-2; tentatively, D is TRBD1 (5 bases). The length of the CDR3 is 16 residues. Germline V gene data show CDR1 as KGHSH and CDR2 as LQKENI. Trimming stripped 3 bases from V and 2 bases from J, with 16 bases between. The CDR3 region is CASSPKTDPSNYGYTF. CDR3 bases: TGTGCCAGCTCACCCAAGACAGACCCATCCAACTATGGCTACACCTTC.

CDR3 nucleotide sequence: TGCAGCGTTCAAGGTGGGAGTACCTACGAGCAGTACTTC. As protein: CSVQGGSTYEQYF. V gene TRBV29-1 combines with J gene TRBJ2-7, with a tentative D call TRBD2 (5 bases). CDR1 is SQVTM, CDR2 ANQGSEA, per germline. Trimming removed 5 bases from V and 2 bases from J, with 13 bases in between. This CDR3 has 13 residues.

Remarks on this clone: Other DNA sequences in this specimen translate into the identical CDR3. V gene TRBV27 combines with J gene TRBJ2-7; D unresolved. Trimming shortened V by 3 bases and J by 0 bases, and 6 bases separated the two germline ends. Germline lookup yields CDR1 MNHEY and CDR2 SMNVEV (reference sequence). There are 13 residues in the CDR3. For the CDR3, the DNA is TGTGCCAGCAGTTTGGGCCCCTCCTACGAGCAGTACTTC. Its translation: CASSLGPSYEQYF.

The CDR3 is CASSYVGQTFYEQYF. The CDR3 DNA reads TGTGCCAGCAGTTACGTGGGACAGACTTTCTACGAGCAGTACTTC. The rearrangement joins TRBV6-6 to TRBJ2-7; 7 bases fit TRBD1. The trim removed 2 bases at V and 3 bases at J, leaving 7 bases unmatched. Germline assignment: CDR1 MNHNY and CDR2 SVGAGI (reference sequence). This CDR3 contains 15 residues.

V usage is TRBV5-1 and J usage is TRBJ2-3, with D possibly matching TRBD2 (6 bases). Per germline, CDR1 SGHRS and CDR2 YFSETQ. V was clipped by 5 bases and J by 2 bases, with 18 bases between them. The CDR3 extends over 16 amino acids. CDR3 nucleotides: TGCGCCAGCAGTATCGGACGGGGACTGGTCACAGATACGCAGTATTTT. Encoded protein: CASSIGRGLVTDTQYF. Full variable domain (rest looked up from reference TRBV5-1 and TRBJ2-3): KAGVTQTPRYLIKTRGQQVTLSCSPISGHRSVSWYQQTPGQGLQFLFEYFSETQRNKGNFPGRFSGRQFSNSRSEMNVSTLELGDSALYLCASSIGRGLVTDTQYFGPGTRLTVL.

CDR3 sequence reads: CASSETEQQYF. The CDR3 DNA is TGTGCCAGCAGTGAGACAGAGCAGCAGTACTTC. The genes are TRBV6-1 and TRBJ2-7, with D possibly being TRBD1 (5 bases). Germline loops: CDR1 MNHNS, CDR2 SASEGT. The CDR3 is 11 residues long. Deletions cut 3 bases from V and 8 bases from J, with 8 bases between.